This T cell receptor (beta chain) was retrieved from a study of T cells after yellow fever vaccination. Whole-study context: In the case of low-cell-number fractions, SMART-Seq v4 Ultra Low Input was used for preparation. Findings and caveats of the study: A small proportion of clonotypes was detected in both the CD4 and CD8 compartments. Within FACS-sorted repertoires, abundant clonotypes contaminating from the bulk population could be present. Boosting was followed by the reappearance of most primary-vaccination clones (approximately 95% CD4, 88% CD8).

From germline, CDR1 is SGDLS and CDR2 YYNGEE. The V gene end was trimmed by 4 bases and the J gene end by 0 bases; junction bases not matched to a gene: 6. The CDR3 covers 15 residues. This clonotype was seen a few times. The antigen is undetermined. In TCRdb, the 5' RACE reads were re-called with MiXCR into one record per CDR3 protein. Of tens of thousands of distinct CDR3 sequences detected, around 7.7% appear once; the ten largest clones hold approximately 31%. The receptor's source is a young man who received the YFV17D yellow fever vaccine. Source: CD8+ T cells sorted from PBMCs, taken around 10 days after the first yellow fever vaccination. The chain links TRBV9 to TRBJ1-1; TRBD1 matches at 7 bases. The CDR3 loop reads CASSSRDRLNTEAFF. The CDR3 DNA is TGTGCCAGCAGCTCACGGGACAGACTGAACACTGAAGCTTTCTTT.